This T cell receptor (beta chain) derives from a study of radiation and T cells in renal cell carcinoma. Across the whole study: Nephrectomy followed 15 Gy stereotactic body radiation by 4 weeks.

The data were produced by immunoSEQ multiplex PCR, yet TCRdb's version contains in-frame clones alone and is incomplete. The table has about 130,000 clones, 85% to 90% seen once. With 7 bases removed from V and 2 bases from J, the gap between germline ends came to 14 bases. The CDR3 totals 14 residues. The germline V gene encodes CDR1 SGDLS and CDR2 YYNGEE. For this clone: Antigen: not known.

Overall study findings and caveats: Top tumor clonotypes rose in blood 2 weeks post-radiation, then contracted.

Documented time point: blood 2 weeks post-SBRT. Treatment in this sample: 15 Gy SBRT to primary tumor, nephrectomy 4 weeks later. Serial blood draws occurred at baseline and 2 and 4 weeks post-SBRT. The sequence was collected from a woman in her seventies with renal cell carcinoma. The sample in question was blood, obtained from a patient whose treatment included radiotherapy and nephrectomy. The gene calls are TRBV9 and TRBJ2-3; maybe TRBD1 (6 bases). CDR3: CASSDTGYTDTQYF. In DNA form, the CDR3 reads TGTGCCAGCTCCGACACAGGGTACACAGATACGCAGTATTTT.